This TCR beta chain was sequenced for a study of control samples from healthy donors and cancer patients. The assay was immunoSEQ multiplex PCR, and TCRdb's table has in-frame clones only and misses some. The sample includes some 120,000 clones, 92% of them seen just once. Germline V lookup: CDR1 SNHLY, CDR2 FYNNEI. This CDR3 region has 11 residues. V was pared by 4 bases and J by 4 bases, with 2 bases between. V gene TRBV2 combines with J gene TRBJ2-1; no clear D. The specimen was PBMCs. The TCR originated in a man older than 75 with head and neck cancer. The CDR3 DNA is TGTGCCAGCAGTGTGTACAATGAGCAGTTCTTC. It specifies CASSVYNEQFF.